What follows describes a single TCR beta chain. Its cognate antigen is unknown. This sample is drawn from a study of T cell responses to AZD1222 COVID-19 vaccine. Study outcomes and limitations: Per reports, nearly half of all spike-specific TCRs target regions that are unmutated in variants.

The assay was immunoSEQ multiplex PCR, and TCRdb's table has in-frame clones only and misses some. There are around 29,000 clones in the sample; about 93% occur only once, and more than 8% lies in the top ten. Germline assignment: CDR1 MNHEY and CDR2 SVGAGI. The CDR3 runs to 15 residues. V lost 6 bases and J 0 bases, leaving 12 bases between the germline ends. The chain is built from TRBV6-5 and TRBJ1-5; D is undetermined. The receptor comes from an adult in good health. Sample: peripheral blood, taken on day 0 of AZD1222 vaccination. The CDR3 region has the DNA TGTGCCAGCAGCCTAACAGAATATAGCAATCAGCCCCAGCATTTT. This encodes CASSLTEYSNQPQHF.